The clone carrying this TCR beta chain was recorded at least ten times. Germline V gene sequence: CDR1 DFQATT, CDR2 SNEGSKA (reference sequence). This CDR3 region has 14 residues. The germline V and J ends were trimmed by 6 bases and 2 bases, with 14 bases remaining between them. Unique molecular identifiers were used in preparing the TCRbeta library. TCRdb reanalysed the PCR reads using MiXCR and keeps one entry per CDR3 protein. The table has hundreds of thousands of distinct CDR3 sequences, approximately 17% seen once. The entry originates in a study of T-cell reconstitution after alpha-beta-depleted transplantation in children.

The receptor was isolated from a human donor who donated a stem cell graft to a child with acute myeloid leukemia. Sample: PBMCs from the stem cell graft donor, taken from the stem cell graft. V usage is TRBV20-1 and J usage is TRBJ2-1; D is ambiguous. The CDR3 nucleotides read TGCAGTGCCCCCGGCCCCGGCACCTACAATGAGCAGTTCTTC. Amino acid sequence: CSAPGPGTYNEQFF.